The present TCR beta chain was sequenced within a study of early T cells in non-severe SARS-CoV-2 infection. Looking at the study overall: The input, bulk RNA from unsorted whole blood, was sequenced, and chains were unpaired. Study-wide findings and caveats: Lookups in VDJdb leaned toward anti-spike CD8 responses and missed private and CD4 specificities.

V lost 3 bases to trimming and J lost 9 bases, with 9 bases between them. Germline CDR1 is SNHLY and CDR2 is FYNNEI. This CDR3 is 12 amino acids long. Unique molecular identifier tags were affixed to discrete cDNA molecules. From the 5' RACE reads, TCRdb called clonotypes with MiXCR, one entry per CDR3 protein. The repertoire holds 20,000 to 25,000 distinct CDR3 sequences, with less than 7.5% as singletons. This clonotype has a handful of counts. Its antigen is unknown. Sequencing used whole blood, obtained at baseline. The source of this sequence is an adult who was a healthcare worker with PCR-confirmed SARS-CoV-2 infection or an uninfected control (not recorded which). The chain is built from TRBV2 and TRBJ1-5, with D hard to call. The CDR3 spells CASSEDLPPQHF. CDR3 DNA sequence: TGTGCCAGCAGTGAGGACCTTCCGCCCCAGCATTTT. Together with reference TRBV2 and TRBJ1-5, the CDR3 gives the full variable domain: EPEVTQTPSHQVTQMGQEVILRCVPISNHLYFYWYRQILGQKVEFLVSFYNNEISEKSEIFDDQFSVERPDGSNFTLKIRSTKLEDSAMYFCASSEDLPPQHFGDGTRLSIL.